This T cell receptor beta chain was recorded in a study of OX40 agonist ivuxolimab in advanced cancers. Whole-study context: Dose-escalation patients were diagnosed with hepatocellular carcinoma, melanoma, renal cell cancer or head and neck cancer.

The germline V and J ends were trimmed by 8 bases and 3 bases, with 16 bases remaining between them. Germline lookup yields CDR1 LNHDA and CDR2 SQIVND (reference sequence). The CDR3 sequence is 14 residues long. The study's findings and limits: Among the least clonally expanded were partial responders at 0.1-3.0 mg/kg.

Note on this clone: What it binds is unknown.

Blood samples were obtained at baseline, cycle 4 day 1, and cycle 7 day 1. The table came from immunoSEQ multiplex PCR; TCRdb's copy has only in-frame clones and leaves some out. The sample contains about 73,000 clones, under 90% of which appear only once. This receptor was identified in an adult with an advanced solid tumor such as melanoma, head and neck, liver or kidney cancer. This chain links TRBV19 with TRBJ2-5, with a possible D match to TRBD2 (6 bases). The source was CD4+ or CD8+ T cells sorted from blood, collected in a trial of the OX40 agonist ivuxolimab. This chain's CDR3 is CASAYGGYEETQYF. In DNA, the CDR3 is TGTGCCAGTGCCTATGGAGGGTACGAAGAGACCCAGTACTTC.